These 12 T cell receptor beta chains were all obtained from the same sample, sequenced in a study of T cell repertoires in cytomegalovirus infection. Via MiXCR, TCRdb re-called the reads, giving one row per CDR3 protein. The data contain some 450,000 distinct CDR3 sequences, roughly 31% of them singletons. Source material: PBMCs. The receptor set was obtained from a human donor in good health (CMV status not recorded). Some clones in this sample may be carry-over from other donors' samples.

This clonotype was counted a few times. The genes are TRBV6-5 and TRBJ1-1; 7 nucleotides line up with TRBD1. Trimming took 2 bases from V and 4 from J; bases not matched to a gene: 10. This CDR3 is 16 amino acids long. Germline CDR1 is MNHEY and CDR2 is SVGAGI. CDR3 residues: CASSYLTGVVGTEAFF. The CDR3 DNA reads TGTGCCAGCAGTTACCTTACAGGGGTGGTGGGCACTGAAGCTTTCTTT.

The V and J genes are TRBV25-1 and TRBJ2-5; D is perhaps TRBD2 (6 bases). CDR1 and CDR2 from the germline V gene are MGHDK and SYGVNS. The CDR3 consists of 17 residues. Trimming stripped 8 bases from V and 2 bases from J, with 24 bases between. The CDR3 reads CASSPGRFSRGQETQYF. CDR3 nucleotide sequence: TGTGCCAGCTCACCTGGGAGGTTCTCGCGGGGACAAGAGACCCAGTACTTC.

The J gene is TRBJ2-7, the V gene TRBV5-5, with D hard to call. V was cut by 2 bases and J by 5 bases, with 11 bases left in between. Germline loops: CDR1 SGHKS, CDR2 YYEKEE (reference sequence). The CDR3 is made up of 13 amino acids. The CDR3 nucleotides read TGTGCCAGCAGCTTCCTGTTTGGGAACGAGCAGTACTTC. Encoded protein: CASSFLFGNEQYF.

This chain uses TRBV15 with TRBJ2-3; unclear D gene. The length of the CDR3 is 13 residues. CDR1 is LNHNV, CDR2 YYDKDF, per germline (reference sequence). Trimming left V 5 bases short and J 4 bases short, with 10 bases between. CDR3 region: CATSPRRSDTQYF. Here the CDR3 DNA reads TGTGCCACCAGCCCCCGAAGATCAGATACGCAGTATTTT.

There are a few counts of this clonotype. V usage is TRBV7-9 and J usage is TRBJ2-6; 9 bases fit TRBD1. This CDR3 is built from 17 residues. Germline V gene data show CDR1 as SEHNR and CDR2 as FQNEAQ (reference sequence). With V trimmed by 5 bases and J by 1 base, 6 bases remained unmatched. Written as DNA, the CDR3 is TGTGCCAGCAGCCACCGGGACAGGGAGTCTGGGGCCAACGTCCTGACTTTC. Its protein is CASSHRDRESGANVLTF.

This clonotype has more than one count but fewer than ten. CDR3 residues: CATSPDRSAHSDTQYF. In DNA form, the CDR3 reads TGTGCCACCAGCCCGGACAGGTCCGCCCACTCAGATACGCAGTATTTT. This chain links TRBV15 with TRBJ2-3; TRBD1 matches at 7 bases. The V and J ends lost 5 bases and 4 bases, in that order; junction bases with no gene match: 12. Germline V CDR1 and CDR2: LNHNV, YYDKDF (reference sequence). The CDR3 spans 16 residues.

This clonotype was counted only a few times. The chain has TRBV11-2 and TRBJ2-2; 8 bases align to TRBD1. V dropped 5 bases and J dropped 1; count of bases not matched to a gene: 3. The germline CDR1 and CDR2 sequences are SGHAT and FQNNGV. This CDR3 region has 15 residues. CDR3 loop: CASSATGGNTGELFF. CDR3 coding DNA: TGTGCCAGCAGCGCAACAGGGGGGAACACCGGGGAGCTGTTTTTT.

This clonotype was seen only a few times. The CDR3 nucleotides are TGTGCCAGCTCAGAACACCTTAATGAAAAACTGTTTTTT. Protein product: CASSEHLNEKLFF. The chain carries TRBV18 and TRBJ1-4; D uncertain. V was cut by 5 bases and J by 4 bases, with 8 bases left in between. Germline V gene lookup returns CDR1 KGHSH and CDR2 LQKENI. The CDR3 contains 13 residues.

This clonotype was picked up a small number of times. The chain employs TRBV7-2 and TRBJ2-5, with D maybe TRBD2 (5 bases). Germline V gene lookup returns CDR1 SGHTA and CDR2 FQGNSA. V was clipped by 7 bases and J by 5 bases, with 14 bases between them. The CDR3 length is 13 residues. CDR3 in DNA: TGTGCCAGCATCCTCGGAGGTGCGGAGACCCAGTACTTC. Amino acids: CASILGGAETQYF. The full variable domain, completed using reference TRBV7-2 and TRBJ2-5, is GAGVSQSPSNKVTEKGKDVELRCDPISGHTALYWYRQSLGQGLEFLIYFQGNSAPDKSGLPSDRFSAERTGGSVSTLTIQRTQQEDSAVYLCASILGGAETQYFGPGTRLLVL.

This clonotype was counted between two and nine times. The chain joins TRBV20-1 to TRBJ1-1; no clear D. CDR3 length equals 11 residues. Trimming removed 3 bases at V and 1 base at J, with 3 bases between. Germline assignment: CDR1 DFQATT and CDR2 SNEGSKA (reference sequence). The CDR3 DNA follows: TGCAGTGCTAGGGGGAACACTGAAGCTTTCTTT. The encoded protein is CSARGNTEAFF.

This clonotype was counted a single time. Germline and junction disagree at one end, which may indicate a read error. The rearrangement uses TRBV7-6 and TRBJ1-3, with 9 bases matching TRBD1. The CDR3 spans 16 residues. CDR1 is SGHVS, CDR2 FNYEAQ, per germline. CDR3 protein: CSSSFGGTGTGNTIYF. CDR3 nucleotides: TGTTCCAGCAGCTTTGGTGGGACAGGGACTGGAAACACCATATATTTT.

The V and J genes are TRBV18 and TRBJ1-2; 7 nucleotides match TRBD1. Trimming cost V 3 bases and J 4 bases; bases outside gene matches: 5. The CDR3 is 14 amino acids. Germline V CDR1 and CDR2: KGHSH, LQKENI. The CDR3 DNA sequence: TGTGCCAGCTCACCTATTGAGGGGGCCTATGGCTACACCTTC. It codes for CASSPIEGAYGYTF.